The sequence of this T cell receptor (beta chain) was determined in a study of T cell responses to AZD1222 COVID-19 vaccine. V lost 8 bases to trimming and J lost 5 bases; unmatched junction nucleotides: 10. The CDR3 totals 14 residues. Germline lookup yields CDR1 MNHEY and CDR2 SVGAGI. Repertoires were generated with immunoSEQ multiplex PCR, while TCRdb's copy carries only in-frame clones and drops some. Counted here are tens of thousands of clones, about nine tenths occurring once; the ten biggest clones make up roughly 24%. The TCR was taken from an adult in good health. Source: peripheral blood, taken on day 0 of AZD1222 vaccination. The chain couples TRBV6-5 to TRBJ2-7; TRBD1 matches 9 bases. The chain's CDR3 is CASGPGQGIDEQYF. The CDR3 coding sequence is TGTGCCAGCGGACCGGGACAGGGCATCGACGAGCAGTACTTC.